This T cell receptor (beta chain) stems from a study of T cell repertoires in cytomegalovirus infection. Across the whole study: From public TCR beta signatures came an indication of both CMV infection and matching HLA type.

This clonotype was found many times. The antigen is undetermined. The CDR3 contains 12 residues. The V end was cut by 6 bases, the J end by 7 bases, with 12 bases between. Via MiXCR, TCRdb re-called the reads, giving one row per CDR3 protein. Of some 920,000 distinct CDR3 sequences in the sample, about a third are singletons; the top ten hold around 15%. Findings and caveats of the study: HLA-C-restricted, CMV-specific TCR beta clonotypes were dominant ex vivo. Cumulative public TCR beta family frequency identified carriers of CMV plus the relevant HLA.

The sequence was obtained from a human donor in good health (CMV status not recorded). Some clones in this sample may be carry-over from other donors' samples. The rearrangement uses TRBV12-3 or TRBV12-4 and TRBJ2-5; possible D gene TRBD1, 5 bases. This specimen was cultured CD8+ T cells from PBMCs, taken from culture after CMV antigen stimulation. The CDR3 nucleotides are TGTGCCAGCAGCCCTAAGGGGTTGACCCAGTACTTC. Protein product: CASSPKGLTQYF.